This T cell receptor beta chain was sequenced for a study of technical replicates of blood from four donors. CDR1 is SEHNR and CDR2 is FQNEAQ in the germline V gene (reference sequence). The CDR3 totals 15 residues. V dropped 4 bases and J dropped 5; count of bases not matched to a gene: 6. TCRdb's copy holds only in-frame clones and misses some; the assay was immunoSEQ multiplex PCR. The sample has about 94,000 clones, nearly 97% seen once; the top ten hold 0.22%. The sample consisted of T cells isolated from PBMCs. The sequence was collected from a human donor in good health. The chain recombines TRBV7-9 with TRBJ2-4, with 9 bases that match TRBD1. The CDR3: CASSSGQGFENIQYF. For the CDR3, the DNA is TGTGCCAGCAGCTCCGGACAGGGGTTTGAAAACATTCAGTACTTC.